Presented here are 18 T cell receptor beta chains from one specimen sequenced in a study of blood T cell repertoires in COVID-19. Data came from immunoSEQ multiplex PCR; TCRdb stores just in-frame clones and leaves some out. The sample includes 100,000 to 150,000 clones, approximately 82% seen only once; the top ten take around 9.8%. Sequencing was done on a sample of peripheral blood. Every receptor here comes from a middle-aged man with active or convalescent COVID-19.

The chain employs TRBV3-1 (or the pseudogene TRBV3-2) and TRBJ2-7, with D possibly being TRBD1 (5 bases). The CDR3 runs 12 residues. With 3 bases removed from V and 6 bases from J, the gap between germline ends came to 9 bases. CDR1 LGHDT and CDR2 YNNKEL come from the germline V gene (reference sequence). CDR3 amino acids: CASSQGPAEQYF. The CDR3 DNA follows: TGTGCCAGCAGCCAGGGGCCCGCCGAGCAGTACTTC.

The rearrangement joins TRBV7-9 to TRBJ2-2, with D possibly TRBD1 on 5 matching bases. Trimming took off 2 bases at V and 8 bases at J, with 15 bases between the two ends. Germline assignment: CDR1 SEHNR and CDR2 FQNEAQ (reference sequence). This CDR3 comprises 15 residues. The CDR3: CASSLIQLSGGELFF. CDR3 in DNA: TGTGCCAGCAGCTTAATCCAGTTATCAGGGGGGGAGCTGTTTTTT.

The chain couples TRBV5-1 to TRBJ2-1; 7 nucleotides match TRBD2. J gave up 9 bases and V 4 bases, and 7 bases lay outside the gene matches. The CDR3 has 13 amino acids. Germline loops: CDR1 SGHRS, CDR2 YFSETQ. This CDR3 is CASSRIGEGEQFF. The CDR3 DNA is TGCGCCAGCAGCAGAATAGGGGAGGGTGAGCAGTTCTTC. Supplemented by reference TRBV5-1 and TRBJ2-1, the full variable domain reads KAGVTQTPRYLIKTRGQQVTLSCSPISGHRSVSWYQQTPGQGLQFLFEYFSETQRNKGNFPGRFSGRQFSNSRSEMNVSTLELGDSALYLCASSRIGEGEQFFGPGTRLTVL.

The rearrangement joins TRBV12-3 or TRBV12-4 to TRBJ2-7, with 7 bases that match TRBD2. The V and J ends lost 5 bases and 2 bases, in that order; junction bases with no gene match: 3. The CDR3 has 13 amino acids. CDR3 sequence (DNA): TGTGCCAGCAGTCGCCGGGGGGCCTACGAGCAGTACTTC. Its protein product is CASSRRGAYEQYF.

The chain links TRBV10-3 to TRBJ2-6, with unresolved D. Trimming shortened V by 8 bases and J by 0 bases, and 5 bases separated the two germline ends. Germline V gives CDR1 ENHRY, CDR2 SYGVKD. The CDR3 has 13 residues. CDR3 sequence reads: CAILSSGANVLTF. The CDR3 nucleotides are TGTGCCATCTTGAGCTCTGGGGCCAACGTCCTGACTTTC.

Comment on this clone: Mismatch with germline at one junction end may stem from a read error. The chain recombines TRBV5-4 with TRBJ2-5, with D tentatively TRBD1 (8 bases). CDR3 length: 15 amino acids. Germline V gives CDR1 SGHNT, CDR2 YYREEE (reference sequence). The CDR3 coding sequence is TGTGCCAGCAGTTTGGGGGGGACAGGACATGAGACCCAGTACTTC. Protein: CASSLGGTGHETQYF. Using reference TRBV5-4 and TRBJ2-5 for the parts outside the CDR3, the full variable domain is ETGVTQSPTHLIKTRGQQVTLRCSSQSGHNTVSWYQQALGQGPQFIFQYYREEENGRGNFPPRFSGLQFPNYSSELNVNALELDDSALYLCASSLGGTGHETQYFGPGTRLLVL.

This rearrangement joins TRBV7-3 to TRBJ2-3; 10 nucleotides align to TRBD2. The germline gives CDR1 SGHTA, CDR2 FQGTGA. The CDR3 runs to 15 residues. The trim removed 3 bases at V and 1 base at J, leaving 1 base unmatched. CDR3 region: CASSFGTSGTDTQYF. The CDR3, as DNA: TGTGCCAGCAGCTTCGGGACTAGCGGCACAGATACGCAGTATTTT.

The chain couples TRBV5-1 to TRBJ1-3, with 9 bases matching TRBD1. Germline CDR1 is SGHRS and CDR2 is YFSETQ. The trim removed 2 bases at V and 7 bases at J, leaving 7 bases unmatched. The CDR3 has 15 amino acids. The CDR3 spells CASSFSGQGSNTIYF. DNA of the CDR3: TGCGCCAGCAGCTTCTCGGGACAGGGATCGAACACCATATATTTT.

The rearrangement links TRBV10-2 to TRBJ1-4, with D maybe TRBD1 (6 bases). V shed 6 bases and J shed 8 bases, with 10 bases lying between them. This CDR3 has 12 amino acids. CDR1 and CDR2 from the germline V gene are WSHSY and SAAADI. CDR3 sequence (DNA): TGCGCCAGCAGCTTAGACAGGGAAAAACTGTTTTTT. Its protein product is CASSLDREKLFF.

This chain joins TRBV19 and TRBJ1-2; D unclear. In germline, CDR1 is LNHDA, CDR2 SQIVND (reference sequence). The V gene lost 5 bases and the J gene lost 2 bases, with 18 bases spanning the gap. This CDR3 comprises 16 residues. The CDR3 DNA follows: TGTGCCAGTAGTTTCAGTAAGGGAGTAAGCAACTATGGCTACACCTTC. This sequence encodes CASSFSKGVSNYGYTF.

The chain is built from TRBV4-1 and TRBJ1-2; weak D call: TRBD1 (6 bases). Trimming shortened V by 0 bases and J by 11 bases, and 7 bases separated the two germline ends. Germline CDR1 MGHRA, CDR2 YSYEKL. The CDR3 has 11 residues. The CDR3 is CASSQERGYTF. CDR3 nucleotides: TGCGCCAGCAGCCAAGAGAGGGGGTACACCTTC.

The rearrangement links TRBV14 to TRBJ2-5, with a possible D match to TRBD1 (5 bases). V was clipped by 4 bases and J by 1 base, with 7 bases between them. Germline V lookup: CDR1 SGHDN, CDR2 FVKESK. This CDR3 spans 13 amino acids. The CDR3 region is CASSRRAQETQYF. CDR3 nucleotides: TGTGCCAGCAGCCGCAGGGCCCAAGAGACCCAGTACTTC.

This CDR3 reads CASMSYSSVKTQYF. The CDR3 DNA follows: TGTGCCAGCATGTCCTACTCCTCGGTAAAGACCCAGTACTTC. The chain combines TRBV27 with TRBJ2-5; D not resolved. The CDR3 is 14 residues long. V lost 7 bases and J lost 6, with 18 bases in between. Germline assignment: CDR1 MNHEY and CDR2 SMNVEV (reference sequence).

This chain joins TRBV7-8 and TRBJ1-2, with a tentative D call TRBD1 (6 bases). The V end was cut by 5 bases, the J end by 1 base, with 8 bases between. CDR1 and CDR2 (germline): SGHVS, FQNEAQ. The CDR3 runs 13 residues. The DNA of the CDR3 is TGTGCCAGCAGCAAGGACAGTAACTATGGCTACACCTTC. Residues: CASSKDSNYGYTF.

The chain carries TRBV13 and TRBJ2-2; 8 nucleotides align to TRBD2. The germline V gene encodes CDR1 PRHDT and CDR2 FYEKMQ (reference sequence). The CDR3 spans 16 residues. The ends lost 0 bases at V and 0 bases at J; junction bases unmatched: 0. CDR3 region: CASSLGLAANTGELFF. In DNA, the CDR3 is TGTGCCAGCAGCTTAGGACTAGCGGCGAACACCGGGGAGCTGTTTTTT.

J is TRBJ1-1 and V is TRBV6-1, with D maybe TRBD1 (5 bases). Germline lookup yields CDR1 MNHNS and CDR2 SASEGT. Trimming removed 2 bases at V and 10 bases at J, with 11 bases between. CDR3 length: 12 amino acids. The CDR3 loop reads CASSERVRAAFF. Written as DNA, the CDR3 is TGTGCCAGCAGTGAAAGGGTCAGGGCAGCTTTCTTT.

This chain joins TRBV27 and TRBJ2-1; tentatively, D is TRBD2 (6 bases). V lost 2 bases, J lost 7 bases, and 27 bases lay in between. Germline V gene sequence: CDR1 MNHEY, CDR2 SMNVEV (reference sequence). This CDR3 is 19 amino acids long. CDR3 residues: CASSLRRQTVGMEGNEQFF. The CDR3 DNA sequence: TGTGCCAGCAGTTTACGGCGACAGACTGTAGGGATGGAGGGAAATGAGCAGTTCTTC.

Comments on this clone: A junction end diverges from the germline sequence, so it may reflect a read error. The V and J genes are TRBV5-4 and TRBJ2-1, with D tentatively TRBD2 (5 bases). The CDR3 loop spans 15 amino acids. From germline, CDR1 is SGHNT and CDR2 YYREEE (reference sequence). The CDR3 reads CASSLAGLSGNEQFF. The CDR3 region has the DNA TGTGCCAGCAGCTTGGCCGGACTGTCCGGCAATGAACAGTTCTTC.